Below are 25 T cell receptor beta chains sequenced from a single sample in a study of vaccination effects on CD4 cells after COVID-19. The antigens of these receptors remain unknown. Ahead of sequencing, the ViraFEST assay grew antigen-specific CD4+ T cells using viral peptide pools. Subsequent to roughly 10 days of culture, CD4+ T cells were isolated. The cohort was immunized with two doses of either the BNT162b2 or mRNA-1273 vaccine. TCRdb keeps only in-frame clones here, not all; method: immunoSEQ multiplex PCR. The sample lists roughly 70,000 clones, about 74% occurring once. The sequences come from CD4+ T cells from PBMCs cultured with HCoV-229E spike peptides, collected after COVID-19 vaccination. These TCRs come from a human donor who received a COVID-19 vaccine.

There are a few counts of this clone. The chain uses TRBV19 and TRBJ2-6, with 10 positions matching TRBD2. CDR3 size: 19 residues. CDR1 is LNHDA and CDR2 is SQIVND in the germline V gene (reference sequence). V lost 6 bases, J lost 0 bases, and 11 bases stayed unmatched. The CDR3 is CASSLKLAGPSSGANVLTF. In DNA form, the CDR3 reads TGTGCCAGTAGCCTAAAACTAGCGGGGCCAAGCTCTGGGGCCAACGTCCTGACTTTC. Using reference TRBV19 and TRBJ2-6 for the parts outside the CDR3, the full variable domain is DGGITQSPKYLFRKEGQNVTLSCEQNLNHDAMYWYRQDPGQGLRLIYYSQIVNDFQKGDIAEGYSVSREKKESFPLTVTSAQKNPTAFYLCASSLKLAGPSSGANVLTFGAGSRLTVL.

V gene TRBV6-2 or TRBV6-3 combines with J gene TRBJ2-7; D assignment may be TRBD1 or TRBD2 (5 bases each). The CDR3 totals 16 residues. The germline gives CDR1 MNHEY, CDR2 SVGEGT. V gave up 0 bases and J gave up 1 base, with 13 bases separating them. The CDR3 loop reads CASSYSGTVISYEQYV. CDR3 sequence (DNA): TGTGCCAGCAGTTACTCCGGGACGGTGATTTCCTACGAGCAGTACGTC.

The CDR3 region has the DNA TGTGCCAGCTCACTAAGCGGCGGAGCCAACTATGGCTACACCTTC. As protein: CASSLSGGANYGYTF. The chain combines TRBV18 with TRBJ1-2; no clear D gene. The germline V and J ends were trimmed by 4 bases and 2 bases, with 14 bases remaining between them. CDR1 and CDR2 (germline): KGHSH, LQKENI. The CDR3 has 15 amino acids.

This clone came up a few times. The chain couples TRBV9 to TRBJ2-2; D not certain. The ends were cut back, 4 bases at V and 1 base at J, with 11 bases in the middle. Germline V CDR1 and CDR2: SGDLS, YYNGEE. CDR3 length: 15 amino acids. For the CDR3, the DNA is TGTGCCAGCAGCCCAAGGGTTTGGAACACCGGGGAGCTGTTTTTT. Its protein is CASSPRVWNTGELFF.

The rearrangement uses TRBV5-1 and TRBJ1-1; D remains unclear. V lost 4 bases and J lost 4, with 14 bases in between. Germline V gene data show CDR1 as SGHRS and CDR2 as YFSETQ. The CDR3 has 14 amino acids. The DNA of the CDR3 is TGCGCCAGCAGCAGTCAAGGTGGAGTCACTGAAGCTTTCTTT. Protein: CASSSQGGVTEAFF.

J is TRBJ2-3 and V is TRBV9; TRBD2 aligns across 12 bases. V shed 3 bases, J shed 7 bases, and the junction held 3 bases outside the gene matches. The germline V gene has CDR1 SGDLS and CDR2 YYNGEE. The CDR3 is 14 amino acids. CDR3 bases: TGTGCCAGCAGCGGGACTAGCGGGGCCTATACGCAGTATTTT. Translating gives CASSGTSGAYTQYF.

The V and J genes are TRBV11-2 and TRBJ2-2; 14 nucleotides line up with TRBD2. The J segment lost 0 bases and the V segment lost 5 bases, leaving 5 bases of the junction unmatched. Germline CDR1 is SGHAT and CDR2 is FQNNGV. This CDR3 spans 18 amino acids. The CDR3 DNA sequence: TGTGCCAGCAGCCCAGGGACTAGCGGGGGTACGAACACCGGGGAGCTGTTTTTT. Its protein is CASSPGTSGGTNTGELFF.

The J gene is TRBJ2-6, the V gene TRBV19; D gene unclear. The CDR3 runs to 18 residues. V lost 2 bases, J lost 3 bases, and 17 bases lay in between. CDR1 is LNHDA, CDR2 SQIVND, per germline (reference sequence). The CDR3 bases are TGTGCCAGTAGTATACGGGTGGTCTTAGGATATGGGGCCAACGTCCTGACTTTC. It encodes CASSIRVVLGYGANVLTF.

The CDR3 loop reads CASSERGSDTQYF. Here the CDR3 DNA reads TGTGCCAGCAGTGAACGGGGGTCAGATACGCAGTATTTT. V and J are TRBV6-1 and TRBJ2-3, with D possibly being TRBD2 (6 bases). The CDR3 covers 13 residues. V lost 2 bases, J lost 4 bases, and 7 bases lay in between. Germline CDR1 and CDR2: MNHNS and SASEGT.

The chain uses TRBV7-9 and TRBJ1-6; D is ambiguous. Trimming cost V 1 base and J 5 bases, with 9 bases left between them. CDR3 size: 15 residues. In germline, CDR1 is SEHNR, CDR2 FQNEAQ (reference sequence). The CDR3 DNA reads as TGTGCCAGCAGCTTAGTCGGGCGGGATAATTCACCCCTCCACTTT. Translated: CASSLVGRDNSPLHF.

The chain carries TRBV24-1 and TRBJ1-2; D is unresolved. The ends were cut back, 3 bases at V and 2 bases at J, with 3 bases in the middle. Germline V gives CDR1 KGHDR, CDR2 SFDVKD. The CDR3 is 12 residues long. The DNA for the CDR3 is TGTGCCACCAGTGATCAAAACTATGGCTACACCTTC. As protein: CATSDQNYGYTF.

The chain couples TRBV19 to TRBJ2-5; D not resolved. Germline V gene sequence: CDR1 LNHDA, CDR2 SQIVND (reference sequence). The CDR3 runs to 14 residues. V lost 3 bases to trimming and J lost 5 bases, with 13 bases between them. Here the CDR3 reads CASSMPQGRETQYF. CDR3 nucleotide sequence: TGTGCCAGTAGTATGCCCCAAGGCCGGGAGACCCAGTACTTC. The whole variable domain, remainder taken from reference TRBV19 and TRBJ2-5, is DGGITQSPKYLFRKEGQNVTLSCEQNLNHDAMYWYRQDPGQGLRLIYYSQIVNDFQKGDIAEGYSVSREKKESFPLTVTSAQKNPTAFYLCASSMPQGRETQYFGPGTRLLVL.

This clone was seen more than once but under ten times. The CDR3 nucleotides read TGCGCCAGCAGCCGACTGCCGGGGACTGGGGCCAACGTCCTGACTTTC. Protein product: CASSRLPGTGANVLTF. This chain links TRBV5-1 with TRBJ2-6, with D possibly TRBD2 on 5 matching bases. Deletions cut 4 bases from V and 2 bases from J, with 13 bases between. The CDR3 is 16 amino acids. Germline CDR1 SGHRS, CDR2 YFSETQ.

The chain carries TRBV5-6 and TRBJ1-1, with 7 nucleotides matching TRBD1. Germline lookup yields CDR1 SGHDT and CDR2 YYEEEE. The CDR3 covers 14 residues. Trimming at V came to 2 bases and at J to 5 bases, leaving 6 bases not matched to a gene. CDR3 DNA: TGTGCCAGCAGCTTACAGGGGCGGGGGACTGAAGCTTTCTTT. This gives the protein CASSLQGRGTEAFF.

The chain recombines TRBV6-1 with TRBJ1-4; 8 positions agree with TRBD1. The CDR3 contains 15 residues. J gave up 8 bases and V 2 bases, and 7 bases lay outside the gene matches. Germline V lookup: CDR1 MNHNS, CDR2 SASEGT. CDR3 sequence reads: CASSEQTGGNEKLFF. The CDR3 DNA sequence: TGTGCCAGCAGTGAACAAACAGGGGGTAACGAAAAACTGTTTTTT.

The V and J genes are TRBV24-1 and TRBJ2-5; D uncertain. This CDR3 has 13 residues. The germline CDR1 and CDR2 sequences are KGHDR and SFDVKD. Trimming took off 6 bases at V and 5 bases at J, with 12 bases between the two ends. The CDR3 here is CATSSPVGETQYF. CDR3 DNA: TGTGCCACCAGTTCCCCAGTTGGGGAGACCCAGTACTTC.

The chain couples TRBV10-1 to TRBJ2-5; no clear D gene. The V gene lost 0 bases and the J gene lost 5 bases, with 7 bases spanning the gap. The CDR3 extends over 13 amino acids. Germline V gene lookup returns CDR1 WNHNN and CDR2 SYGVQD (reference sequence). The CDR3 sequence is CASSESGWETQYF. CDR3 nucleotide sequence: TGCGCCAGCAGTGAGTCCGGGTGGGAGACCCAGTACTTC.

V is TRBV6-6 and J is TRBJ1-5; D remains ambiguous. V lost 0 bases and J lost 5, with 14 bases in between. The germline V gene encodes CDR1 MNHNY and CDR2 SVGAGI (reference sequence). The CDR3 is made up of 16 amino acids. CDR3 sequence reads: CASSYSGRSTDQPQHF. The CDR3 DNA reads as TGTGCCAGCAGTTACTCGGGCCGGAGTACAGATCAGCCCCAGCATTTT.

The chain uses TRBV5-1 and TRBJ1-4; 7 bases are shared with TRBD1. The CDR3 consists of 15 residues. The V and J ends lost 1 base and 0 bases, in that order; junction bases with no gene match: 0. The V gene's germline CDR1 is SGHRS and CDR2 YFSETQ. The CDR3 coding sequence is TGCGCCAGCAGCTTGCAGGGGGCAACTAATGAAAAACTGTTTTTT. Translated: CASSLQGATNEKLFF.

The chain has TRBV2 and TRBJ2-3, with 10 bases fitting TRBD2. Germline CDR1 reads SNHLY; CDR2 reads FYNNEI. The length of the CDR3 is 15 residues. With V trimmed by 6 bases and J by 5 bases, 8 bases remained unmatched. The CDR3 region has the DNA TGTGCCAGCAGCGGGAAGCGGGGGGGTGTAGATACGCAGTATTTT. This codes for CASSGKRGGVDTQYF. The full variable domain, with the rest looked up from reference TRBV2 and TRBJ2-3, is EPEVTQTPSHQVTQMGQEVILRCVPISNHLYFYWYRQILGQKVEFLVSFYNNEISEKSEIFDDQFSVERPDGSNFTLKIRSTKLEDSAMYFCASSGKRGGVDTQYFGPGTRLTVL.

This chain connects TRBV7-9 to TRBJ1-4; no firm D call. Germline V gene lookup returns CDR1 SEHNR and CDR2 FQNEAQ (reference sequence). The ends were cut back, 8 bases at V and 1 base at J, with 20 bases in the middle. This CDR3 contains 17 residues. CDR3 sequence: CASSERGSAGTNEKLFF. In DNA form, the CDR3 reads TGTGCCAGCTCCGAGAGAGGCAGCGCGGGAACTAATGAAAAACTGTTTTTT.

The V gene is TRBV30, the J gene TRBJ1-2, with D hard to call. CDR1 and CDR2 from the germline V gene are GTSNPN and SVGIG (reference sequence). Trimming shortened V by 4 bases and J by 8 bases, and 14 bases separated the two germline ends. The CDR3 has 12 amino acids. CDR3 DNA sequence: TGTGCCTGGACAGCCCAAATGAACGGCTACACCTTC. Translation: CAWTAQMNGYTF.

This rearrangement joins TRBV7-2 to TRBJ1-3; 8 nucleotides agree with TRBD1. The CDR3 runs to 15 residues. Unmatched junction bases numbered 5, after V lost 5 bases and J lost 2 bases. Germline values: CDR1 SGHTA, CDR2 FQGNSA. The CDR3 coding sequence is TGTGCCAGCAGCGTGACAGGGGTGCCTGGAAACACCATATATTTT. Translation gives CASSVTGVPGNTIYF.

The CDR3 bases are TGCGCCAGCAGCCAAGGCAGGGAGGGTCAGCCCCAGCATTTT. Translated: CASSQGREGQPQHF. The chain couples TRBV4-1 to TRBJ1-5, with D possibly being TRBD1 (5 bases). The germline V gene encodes CDR1 MGHRA and CDR2 YSYEKL. Trimming shortened V by 1 base and J by 6 bases, and 10 bases separated the two germline ends. CDR3 length: 14 residues.

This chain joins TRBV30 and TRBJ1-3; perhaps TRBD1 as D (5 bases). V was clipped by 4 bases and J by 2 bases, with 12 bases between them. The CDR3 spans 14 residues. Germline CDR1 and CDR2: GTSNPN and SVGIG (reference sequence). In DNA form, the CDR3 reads TGTGCCTGGACGCAGGGCTGGGCTGGAAACACCATATATTTT. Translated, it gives CAWTQGWAGNTIYF.